Following are 19 T cell receptor beta chains from one sample sequenced in a study of blood T cells in healthy people across ages. Sample-barcoded 5' priming and a J-beta primer mix drove a second PCR of roughly 6 to 12 cycles. In TCRdb, the 5' RACE reads were re-called with MiXCR into one record per CDR3 protein. The table has about 1.7 million distinct CDR3 sequences, 25% to 30% seen once. Input material: blood. These receptors were obtained from a woman in her thirties in good health.

This clonotype was found a few times. This rearrangement joins TRBV27 to TRBJ2-1; TRBD2 might be the D (5 bases). Germline V lookup: CDR1 MNHEY, CDR2 SMNVEV (reference sequence). Trimming removed 7 bases from V and 6 bases from J, with 10 bases in between. The CDR3 is 12 amino acids. The CDR3 sequence: CASIGVSNEQFF. CDR3 DNA sequence: TGTGCCAGCATCGGGGTTTCCAATGAGCAGTTCTTC.

This clonotype turned up a few times. V is TRBV20-1 and J is TRBJ2-3; 10 bases align to TRBD2. This CDR3 region has 14 residues. The germline V gene encodes CDR1 DFQATT and CDR2 SNEGSKA (reference sequence). The V gene end was trimmed by 5 bases and the J gene end by 3 bases; junction bases not matched to a gene: 5. CDR3 sequence (DNA): TGCAGTGCTCCGAGCGGGGGGGCAACAGATACGCAGTATTTT. It specifies CSAPSGGATDTQYF.

The sample holds a few counts of this clonotype. CDR3 in DNA: TGCGCCAGCAGCCAAGAAGGGCGGAATTATAATGAAAAACTGTTTTTT. Its protein is CASSQEGRNYNEKLFF. V is TRBV4-3 and J is TRBJ1-4; D unresolved. There are 16 residues in the CDR3. Germline-derived CDR1 and CDR2 are LGHNA and YSLEER. V was cut by 0 bases and J by 4 bases, with 12 bases left in between.

Concerning this clonotype: A read error may account for a junction end that differs from germline. The rearrangement joins TRBV20-1 to TRBJ2-7, with 7 bases that match TRBD2. This CDR3 comprises 14 residues. Germline V CDR1 and CDR2: DFQATT, SNEGSKA (reference sequence). CDR3 DNA: TGCAGTGCTGGAGATCTACTAGCGCAGTACGAGCAGTACTTC. This sequence encodes CSAGDLLAQYEQYF.

This clonotype was seen a handful of times. The chain links TRBV5-6 to TRBJ2-4; weak D call: TRBD1 (6 bases). This CDR3 is 15 amino acids long. Between the trimmed V and J ends, which lost 5 bases and 7 bases, there was a span of 19 bases. Germline CDR1 SGHDT, CDR2 YYEEEE. The CDR3 spells CASSYTGSFGNIQYF. In nucleotides, the CDR3 is TGTGCCAGCAGTTATACAGGGTCTTTCGGTAACATTCAGTACTTC.

The chain is built from TRBV11-2 and TRBJ2-1; 8 bases map to TRBD1. Unmatched junction bases numbered 4, after V lost 3 bases and J lost 0 bases. The CDR3 covers 16 residues. From germline, CDR1 is SGHAT and CDR2 FQNNGV. The CDR3 region is CASSFYRGSSYNEQFF. CDR3 DNA: TGTGCCAGCAGCTTCTACAGGGGGAGCTCCTACAATGAGCAGTTCTTC.

This clonotype was seen a few times. One end of the junction varies from germline; a read error may be responsible. The chain couples TRBV4-1 to TRBJ2-5, with a weak D call TRBD2 (6 bases). The CDR3 loop spans 15 amino acids. CDR1 is MGHRA, CDR2 YSYEKL, per germline. CDR3 loop: CACSHRGTAQETQYF. CDR3 DNA sequence: TGCGCCTGCAGCCACCGGGGGACCGCACAAGAGACCCAGTACTTC.

This clonotype was detected only a few times. The J gene is TRBJ2-7, the V gene TRBV29-1; D could derive from TRBD1 or TRBD2 (5 bases each). The germline V and J ends were trimmed by 6 bases and 6 bases, with 12 bases remaining between them. Per the germline V gene, CDR1 is SQVTM and CDR2 is ANQGSEA. The CDR3 contains 11 residues. The DNA for the CDR3 is TGCAGCGTCCGTCGGGACCCCGAGCAGTACTTC. Its translation: CSVRRDPEQYF.

As concerns this clonotype: A read error may produce the germline difference seen at one junction end. This chain connects TRBV9 to TRBJ1-2; D not certain. The length of the CDR3 is 14 residues. Germline V gene lookup returns CDR1 SGDLS and CDR2 YYNGEE. In DNA form, the CDR3 reads TGTGCCGGCAGTGTAGAAGGCCAGGTCTATGGCTACACCTTC. Translated, it gives CAGSVEGQVYGYTF.

J is TRBJ2-3 and V is TRBV7-2, with D uncertain. V dropped 1 base and J dropped 5 bases, with 13 bases sitting between them. CDR1 and CDR2 (germline): SGHTA, FQGNSA. CDR3 length: 15 amino acids. The CDR3 sequence is CASSLGPTDVDTQYF. The CDR3 region has the DNA TGTGCCAGCAGCTTAGGGCCGACCGACGTAGATACGCAGTATTTT.

The sample holds many counts of this clonotype. The rearrangement links TRBV25-1 to TRBJ2-7; possibly TRBD2 for D (6 bases). With 3 bases removed from V and 6 bases from J, the gap between germline ends came to 15 bases. The CDR3 is 14 residues long. CDR1 is MGHDK and CDR2 is SYGVNS in the germline V gene. Here the CDR3 reads CASSDPGLPLEQYF. The DNA for the CDR3 is TGTGCCAGCAGTGATCCGGGACTCCCTCTCGAGCAGTACTTC.

The sample holds a few counts of this clonotype. The rearrangement links TRBV20-1 to TRBJ2-5; possibly TRBD2 for D (6 bases). Trimming pared 0 bases from V and 3 bases from J, leaving 11 bases between. The germline gives CDR1 DFQATT, CDR2 SNEGSKA (reference sequence). This CDR3 region has 14 residues. CDR3 bases: TGCAGTGCTAGAGAAATAGCGGAAGAAGAGACCCAGTACTTC. Translated: CSAREIAEEETQYF.

This clonotype has more than one count but fewer than ten. The rearrangement uses TRBV29-1 and TRBJ1-4; D not resolved. The germline CDR1 and CDR2 sequences are SQVTM and ANQGSEA. The V and J ends lost 2 bases and 8 bases respectively, with 15 bases between them. CDR3 size: 14 residues. The CDR3 loop reads CSVESGSQDEKLFF. The CDR3 DNA is TGCAGCGTTGAAAGTGGGTCTCAGGACGAAAAACTGTTTTTT.

The sample holds many counts of this clonotype. The rearrangement joins TRBV29-1 to TRBJ2-1, with 8 bases lining up with TRBD1. This CDR3 contains 14 residues. V shed 6 bases, J shed 0 bases, and the junction held 4 bases outside the gene matches. Germline CDR1 SQVTM, CDR2 ANQGSEA. DNA of the CDR3: TGCAGCGTCCTCAGGGGGCTCTCCTACAATGAGCAGTTCTTC. Translating gives CSVLRGLSYNEQFF.

This clonotype was seen a handful of times. The gene calls are TRBV6-5 and TRBJ1-5, with a possible D match to TRBD1 (5 bases). The CDR3 sequence is 13 residues long. V lost 5 bases to trimming and J lost 5 bases, with 10 bases between them. CDR1 MNHEY and CDR2 SVGAGI come from the germline V gene. The CDR3 is CASSRGIHQPQHF. CDR3 bases: TGTGCCAGCAGTAGGGGAATACATCAGCCCCAGCATTTT.

In this sample, this clonotype turned up many times. The V call is TRBV20-1, the J call TRBJ2-1, with 8 bases lining up with TRBD2. CDR1 and CDR2 from the germline V gene are DFQATT and SNEGSKA (reference sequence). The V segment lost 0 bases and the J segment 2 bases; nucleotides outside the gene matches: 6. The CDR3 totals 16 residues. The CDR3 protein is CSARDGISGTYNEQFF. In DNA, the CDR3 is TGCAGTGCTAGAGATGGGATTAGCGGGACCTACAATGAGCAGTTCTTC.

The chain couples TRBV7-9 to TRBJ2-1; D possibly matches TRBD1 or TRBD2 (5 bases each). Germline V gene lookup returns CDR1 SEHNR and CDR2 FQNEAQ (reference sequence). CDR3 length: 15 residues. V gave up 5 bases and J gave up 8 bases, with 19 bases separating them. The CDR3 DNA sequence: TGTGCCAGCAGCGGGACCGGGGCCGTCTTCGATGAGCAGTTCTTC. Residues: CASSGTGAVFDEQFF.

A few counts support this clonotype. The DNA for the CDR3 is TGTGCCAGCAGCCCCCCGTTGGCCCCATCTGGCACTGAAGCTTTCTTT. Encoded protein: CASSPPLAPSGTEAFF. The chain has TRBV12-3 or TRBV12-4 and TRBJ1-1; D is undetermined. Trimming removed 6 bases at V and 4 bases at J, with 21 bases between. The CDR3 contains 16 residues.

The chain links TRBV7-2 to TRBJ2-1; possibly TRBD1 for D (6 bases). TRBJ2-7 explains the end of the DNA better; the J call may be wrong. Germline V gene data show CDR1 as SGHTA and CDR2 as FQGNSA. This CDR3 comprises 15 residues. The DNA for the CDR3 is TGTGCCAGCAGCTTCAACAGGGAACCCTACAATGAGCAGTACTTC. Translation: CASSFNREPYNEQYF.